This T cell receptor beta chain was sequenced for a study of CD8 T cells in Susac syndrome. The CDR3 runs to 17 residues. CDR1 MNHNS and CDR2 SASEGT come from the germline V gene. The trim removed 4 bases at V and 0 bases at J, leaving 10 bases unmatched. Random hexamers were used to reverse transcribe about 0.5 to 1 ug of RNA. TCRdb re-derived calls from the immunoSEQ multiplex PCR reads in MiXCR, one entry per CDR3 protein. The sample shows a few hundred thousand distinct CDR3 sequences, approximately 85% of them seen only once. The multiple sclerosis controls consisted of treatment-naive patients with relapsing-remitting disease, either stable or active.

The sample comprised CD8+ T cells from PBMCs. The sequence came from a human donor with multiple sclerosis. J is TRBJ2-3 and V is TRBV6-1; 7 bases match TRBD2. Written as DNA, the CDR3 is TGTGCCAGCAGTGGGCTAGCGGAATCAACTAGCACAGATACGCAGTATTTT. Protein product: CASSGLAESTSTDTQYF.